This TCR beta chain is from a study of graft-versus-host responses after intestinal transplantation. Concerning this clone itself: Its antigen is as yet unknown.

Notes on the study in general: GvH clones surfaced in recipient marrow, some emerging earlier in ileum or blood.

Sequenced by immunoSEQ multiplex PCR; TCRdb stores in-frame clones only, minus some. The sample contains tens of thousands of clones, 91% of which appear only once. CDR3 length: 15 amino acids. V lost 5 bases to trimming and J lost 4 bases; unmatched junction nucleotides: 7. CDR1 and CDR2 (germline): MDHEN, SYDVKM. This chain connects TRBV28 to TRBJ2-7, with 11 bases fitting TRBD2. Material: unstimulated CD8+ T cells sorted from spleen or lymph node cells, obtained before intestinal transplant. The TCR comes from a human donor who received an intestinal transplant. CDR3: CASSTSGSETYEQYF. CDR3 sequence (DNA): TGTGCCAGCAGTACTAGCGGGAGTGAGACTTACGAGCAGTACTTC.